Listed below are T cell receptor beta chains from one sample, sequenced in a study of blood T cell repertoires in COVID-19. The data were produced by immunoSEQ multiplex PCR, yet TCRdb's version contains in-frame clones alone and is incomplete. This table has 50,000 to 65,000 clones, roughly 74% appearing once. Specimen: peripheral blood. These receptors were obtained from a woman of 80 years or more with acute or convalescent COVID-19. CDR3s include the opening cysteine and the closing phenylalanine or tryptophan. A D gene is named only where the DNA matches it firmly. The listing skips clone size in some rows; elsewhere it reads once, few, many or a size class.

length | size | J | V | D | CDR3 | DNA
14 | NA | TRBJ2-7 | TRBV18 | TRBD1 | CASSRRQGSYEQYF | TGTGCCAGCTCAAGAAGACAGGGCTCCTACGAGCAGTACTTC
19 | NA | TRBJ2-6 | TRBV5-1 | TRBD2 | CASKTSGLAGVSGANVLTF | TGCGCCAGTAAGACCTCAGGACTAGCGGGAGTCTCTGGGGCCAACGTCCTGACTTTC
15 | NA | TRBJ1-5 | TRBV4-1 | NA | CASSATENSNQPQHF | TGCGCCAGCAGCGCTACAGAAAATAGCAATCAGCCCCAGCATTTT
16 | NA | TRBJ2-7 | TRBV30 | TRBD2 | CAWRAPRLAGGYEQYF | TGTGCCTGGAGAGCCCCTCGACTAGCGGGAGGTTACGAGCAGTACTTC
13 | once | TRBJ2-7 | TRBV25-1 | NA | CASSRQGSDEQYF | TGTGCCAGCAGTCGTCAGGGAAGTGACGAGCAGTACTTC
14 | NA | TRBJ2-5 | TRBV10-2 | NA | CASRSGANEETQYF | TGCGCCAGCAGGTCAGGGGCTAATGAAGAGACCCAGTACTTC
17 | once | TRBJ2-2 | TRBV4-3 | NA | CASSQDPGILVTGELFF | TGCGCCAGCAGCCAAGATCCCGGGATTTTGGTCACCGGGGAGCTGTTTTTT
14 | NA | TRBJ1-1 | TRBV30 | NA | CAWSVPPGQTEAFF | TGTGCCTGGAGTGTACCCCCAGGGCAGACTGAAGCTTTCTTT
13 | NA | TRBJ1-1 | TRBV7-3 | NA | CASSSFGNTEAFF | TGTGCCAGCAGCTCGTTCGGGAACACTGAAGCTTTCTTT
14 | NA | TRBJ2-5 | TRBV9 | TRBD1 | CASSETGYQETQYF | TGTGCCAGCAGCGAGACAGGGTACCAAGAGACCCAGTACTTC
17 | NA | TRBJ1-6 | TRBV5-1 | NA | CASSLGPRSSYNSPLHF | TGCGCCAGCAGCTTGGGCCCACGGAGCTCCTATAATTCACCCCTCCACTTT
15 | NA | TRBJ2-1 | TRBV6-5 | TRBD2 | CASSYALASYNEQFF | TGTGCCAGCAGTTACGCACTAGCGTCCTACAATGAGCAGTTCTTC
17 | NA | TRBJ2-3 | TRBV5-1 | TRBD2 | CASSATSGSFSTDTQYF | TGCGCCAGCAGCGCGACTAGCGGGTCCTTTAGCACAGATACGCAGTATTTT
15 | NA | TRBJ1-2 | TRBV7-3 | TRBD1 | CASSSRTGDLGGYTF | TGTGCCAGCAGCTCACGGACAGGGGATCTGGGTGGCTACACCTTC
14 | NA | TRBJ1-2 | TRBV7-2 | TRBD1 | CASSLLTGGDGYTF | TGTGCCAGCAGCTTACTTACAGGGGGAGATGGCTACACCTTC
12 | NA | TRBJ2-3 | TRBV6-5 | NA | CASKQTTDTQYF | TGTGCCAGCAAACAGACGACAGATACGCAGTATTTT
16 | few | TRBJ2-7 | TRBV5-1 | NA | CASSSGEWIVSYEQYF | TGCGCCAGCAGCTCGGGGGAATGGATAGTTTCCTACGAGCAGTACTTC
16 | NA | TRBJ2-2 | TRBV7-2 | TRBD1 | CASSQVTGRSTGELFF | TGTGCCAGCAGCCAAGTGACAGGGAGATCCACCGGGGAGCTGTTTTTT
15 | NA | TRBJ1-1 | TRBV28 | TRBD1 | CASSPPTGGNTEAFF | TGTGCCAGCAGTCCGCCGACAGGGGGGAACACTGAAGCTTTCTTT
16 | NA | TRBJ1-1 | TRBV19 | NA | CASSIFGSQRRTEAFF | TGTGCCAGTAGTATTTTCGGCAGCCAGAGGAGGACTGAAGCTTTCTTT
13 | NA | TRBJ2-7 | TRBV6-5 | NA | CASSYPPPGEQYF | TGTGCCAGCAGTTACCCCCCCCCGGGCGAGCAGTACTTC
17 | NA | TRBJ2-2 | TRBV7-8 | NA | CASSLAPVDRTTGELFF | TGTGCCAGCAGCTTGGCCCCAGTCGACAGGACCACCGGGGAGCTGTTTTTT
15 | NA | TRBJ2-3 | TRBV6-1 | TRBD1 | CASSESGQRTDTQYF | TGTGCCAGCAGTGAATCGGGACAGCGCACAGATACGCAGTATTTT
15 | medium-sized | TRBJ1-5 | TRBV19 | NA | CASSIWAVSNQPQHF | TGTGCCAGTAGTATTTGGGCAGTGAGCAATCAGCCCCAGCATTTT
20 | NA | TRBJ2-7 | TRBV21-1 | NA | CASSPYFNALGTSGLYEQYF | TGTGCCAGCAGCCCCTACTTTAATGCGCTAGGGACTAGCGGACTCTACGAGCAGTACTTC
13 | NA | TRBJ1-1 | TRBV12-5 | NA | CASGADWGTEAFF | TGTGCTAGTGGCGCGGACTGGGGCACTGAAGCTTTCTTT
17 | NA | TRBJ2-7 | TRBV5-4 | TRBD1 | CASSGLRDSSSFYEQYF | TGTGCCAGCAGCGGGCTCCGGGACAGTTCGTCGTTTTACGAGCAGTACTTC
15 | NA | TRBJ2-2 | TRBV11-3 | NA | CASSKIRGTTGELFF | TGTGCCAGCAGTAAAATTCGGGGTACCACCGGGGAGCTGTTTTTT
15 | NA | TRBJ1-6 | TRBV2 | TRBD1 | CASSEAPGQYSPLHF | TGTGCCAGCAGTGAAGCGCCGGGACAGTATTCACCCCTCCACTTT
15 | NA | TRBJ1-4 | TRBV7-8 | NA | CASSRKWAVNEKLFF | TGTGCCAGCAGCCGCAAGTGGGCAGTAAATGAAAAACTGTTTTTT
11 | NA | TRBJ2-5 | TRBV21-1 | NA | CASTCEETQYF | TGTGCCAGCACCTGCGAAGAGACCCAGTACTTC
15 | NA | TRBJ2-7 | TRBV27 | TRBD2 | CASSLSTGGSYEQYF | TGTGCCAGCAGTTTATCTACGGGAGGCTCCTACGAGCAGTACTTC
14 | NA | TRBJ2-3 | TRBV5-1 | TRBD2 | CASSLGLASDTQYF | TGCGCCAGCAGCCTGGGACTAGCTTCAGATACGCAGTATTTT
15 | NA | TRBJ2-3 | TRBV6-1 | TRBD1 | CASSEGTGGADTQYF | TGTGCCAGCAGTGAAGGGACAGGGGGCGCAGATACGCAGTATTTT
12 | NA | TRBJ2-3 | TRBV29-1 | NA | CSVVRGPDTQYF | TGCAGCGTTGTGCGGGGTCCAGATACGCAGTATTTT
14 | NA | TRBJ2-2 | TRBV7-6 | NA | CASSLEYRGGELFF | TGTGCCAGCAGCTTAGAATACCGCGGCGGGGAGCTGTTTTTT
17 | NA | TRBJ2-1 | TRBV7-2 | TRBD2 | CASSLARTSGRSNEQFF | TGTGCCAGCAGCTTAGCACGGACTAGCGGGAGAAGCAATGAGCAGTTCTTC
13 | NA | TRBJ2-1 | TRBV11-3 | TRBD2 | CASTGGSLNEQFF | TGTGCCAGTACGGGAGGGAGTCTCAATGAGCAGTTCTTC
12 | few | TRBJ1-1 | TRBV28 | NA | CASSGEFTEAFF | TGTGCCAGCAGCGGGGAGTTCACTGAAGCTTTCTTT
15 | NA | TRBJ2-1 | TRBV7-3 | TRBD2 | CASSLSAGDRNEQFF | TGTGCCAGCAGCTTGTCAGCGGGAGATCGCAATGAGCAGTTCTTC
12 | NA | TRBJ1-4 | TRBV28 | NA | CASSSGREKLFF | TGTGCCAGCAGCTCCGGGAGGGAAAAACTGTTTTTT
16 | NA | TRBJ1-1 | TRBV28 | TRBD1 | CASSPLTGGGNTEAFF | TGTGCCAGCAGTCCCCTGACAGGGGGAGGAAACACTGAAGCTTTCTTT
15 | NA | TRBJ2-3 | TRBV2 | NA | CASSEQRSNTDTQYF | TGTGCCAGCAGTGAACAGCGATCCAACACAGATACGCAGTATTTT
14 | NA | TRBJ2-1 | TRBV15 | NA | CATSREAGRGEQFF | TGTGCCACCAGCAGAGAAGCAGGGCGGGGCGAGCAGTTCTTC
14 | NA | TRBJ2-7 | TRBV7-8 | TRBD2 | CASSRAGASDEQYF | TGTGCCAGCAGCCGAGCGGGAGCTTCGGACGAGCAGTACTTC
13 | NA | TRBJ1-1 | TRBV19 | NA | CASSIRGHTEAFF | TGTGCCAGTAGTATACGTGGCCACACTGAAGCTTTCTTT
13 | NA | TRBJ2-7 | TRBV7-8 | NA | CASSPRTTYEQYF | TGTGCCAGCAGCCCAAGGACAACCTACGAGCAGTACTTC
15 | NA | TRBJ2-7 | TRBV7-2 | NA | CASSVRDIFSYEQYF | TGTGCCAGCAGCGTCCGGGACATATTCTCCTACGAGCAGTACTTC
16 | NA | TRBJ2-1 | TRBV3-1/TRBV3-2 | TRBD2 | CASSPSVAGPYNEQFF | TGTGCCAGCAGCCCCTCTGTAGCGGGACCCTACAATGAGCAGTTCTTC
15 | NA | TRBJ2-1 | TRBV6-5 | TRBD2 | CASSNSGSSYNEQFF | TGTGCCAGCAGTAATAGCGGGAGCTCCTACAATGAGCAGTTCTTC
16 | NA | TRBJ1-3 | TRBV28 | NA | CASTEAGEFRENTIYF | TGTGCCAGCACCGAGGCAGGGGAATTTAGGGAAAACACCATATATTTT
18 | NA | TRBJ1-1 | TRBV5-1 | TRBD1 | CASSSVSSGTALNTEAFF | TGCGCCAGCAGCTCGGTCTCTTCCGGGACAGCTTTGAACACTGAAGCTTTCTTT
13 | NA | TRBJ2-7 | TRBV19 | NA | CASSSLYSYEQYF | TGTGCCAGTAGTAGCCTATATTCCTACGAGCAGTACTTC
15 | NA | TRBJ1-5 | TRBV2 | NA | CASSEQGYSNQPQHF | TGTGCCAGCAGTGAACAGGGATATAGCAATCAGCCCCAGCATTTT
17 | NA | TRBJ2-5 | TRBV24-1 | TRBD2 | CATSDFGTSGSLETQYF | TGTGCCACCAGTGATTTCGGCACTAGCGGGAGCCTAGAGACCCAGTACTTC